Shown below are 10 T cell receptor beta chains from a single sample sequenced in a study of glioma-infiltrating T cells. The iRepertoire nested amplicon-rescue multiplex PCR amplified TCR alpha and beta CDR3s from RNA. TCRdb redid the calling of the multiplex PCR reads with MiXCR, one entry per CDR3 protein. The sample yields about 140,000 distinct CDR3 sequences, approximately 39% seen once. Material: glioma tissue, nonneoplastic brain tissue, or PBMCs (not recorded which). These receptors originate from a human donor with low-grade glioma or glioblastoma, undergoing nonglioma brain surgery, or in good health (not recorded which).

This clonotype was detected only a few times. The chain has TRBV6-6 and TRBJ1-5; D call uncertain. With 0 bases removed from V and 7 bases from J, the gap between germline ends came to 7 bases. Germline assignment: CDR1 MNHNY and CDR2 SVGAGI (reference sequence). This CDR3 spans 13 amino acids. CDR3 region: CASSYSMEQPQHF. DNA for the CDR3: TGTGCCAGCAGTTACTCGATGGAACAGCCCCAGCATTTT.

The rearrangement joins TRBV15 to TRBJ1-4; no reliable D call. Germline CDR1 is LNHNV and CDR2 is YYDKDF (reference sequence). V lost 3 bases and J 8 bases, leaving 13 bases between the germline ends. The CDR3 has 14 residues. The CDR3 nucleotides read TGTGCCACCAGCAGTGAACAGTCGGTCGAAAAACTGTTTTTT. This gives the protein CATSSEQSVEKLFF.

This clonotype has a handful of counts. The CDR3, as DNA: TGTGCCAGCTGGGGAACAGGGACTTGGACCCAGTACTTC. Amino acid sequence: CASWGTGTWTQYF. This chain joins TRBV6-1 and TRBJ2-5, with D perhaps given as TRBD1 or TRBD2 (6 bases each). Germline CDR1 is MNHNS and CDR2 is SASEGT. Trimming cost V 8 bases and J 7 bases, with 17 bases left between them. The CDR3 sequence is 13 residues long.

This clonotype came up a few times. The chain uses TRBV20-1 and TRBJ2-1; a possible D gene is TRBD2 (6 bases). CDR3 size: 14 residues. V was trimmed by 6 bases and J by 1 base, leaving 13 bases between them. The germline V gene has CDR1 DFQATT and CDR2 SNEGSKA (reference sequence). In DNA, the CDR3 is TGCAGTGCGGTCCTAGCGCCTTCCTACAATGAGCAGTTCTTC. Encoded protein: CSAVLAPSYNEQFF.

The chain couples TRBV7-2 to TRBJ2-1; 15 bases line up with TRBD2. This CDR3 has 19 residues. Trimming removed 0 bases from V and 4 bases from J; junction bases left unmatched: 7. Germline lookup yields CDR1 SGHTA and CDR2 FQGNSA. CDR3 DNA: TGTGCCAGCAGCTTAGCAGGGGGACTAGCGGGGGGAGGTTACAATGAGCAGTTCTTC. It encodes CASSLAGGLAGGGYNEQFF.

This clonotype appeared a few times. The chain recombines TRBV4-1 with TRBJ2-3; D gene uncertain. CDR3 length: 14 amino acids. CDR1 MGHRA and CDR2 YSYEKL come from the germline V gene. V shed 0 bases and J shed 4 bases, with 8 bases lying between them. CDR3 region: CASSQDPRPDTQYF. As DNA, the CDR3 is TGCGCCAGCAGCCAAGATCCGCGGCCAGATACGCAGTATTTT.

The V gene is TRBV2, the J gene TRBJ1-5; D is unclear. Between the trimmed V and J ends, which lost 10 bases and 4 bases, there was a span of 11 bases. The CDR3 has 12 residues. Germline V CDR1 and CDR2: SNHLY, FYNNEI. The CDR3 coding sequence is TGTGCCACCCTAGACGGGAATCAGCCCCAGCATTTT. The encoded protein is CATLDGNQPQHF.

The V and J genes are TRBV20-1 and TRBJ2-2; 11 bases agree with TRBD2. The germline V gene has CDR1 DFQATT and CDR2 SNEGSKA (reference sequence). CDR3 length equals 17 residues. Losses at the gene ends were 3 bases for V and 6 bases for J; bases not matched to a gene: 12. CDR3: CSASPPTSGIPPGELFF. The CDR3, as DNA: TGCAGTGCTAGTCCACCGACTAGCGGGATACCCCCCGGGGAGCTGTTTTTT.

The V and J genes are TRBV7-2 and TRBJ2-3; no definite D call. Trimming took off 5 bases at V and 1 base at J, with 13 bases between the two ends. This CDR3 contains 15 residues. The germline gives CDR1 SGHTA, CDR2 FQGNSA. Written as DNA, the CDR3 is TGTGCCAGCAGCGACCCGGCCCGTGGCACAGATACGCAGTATTTT. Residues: CASSDPARGTDTQYF.

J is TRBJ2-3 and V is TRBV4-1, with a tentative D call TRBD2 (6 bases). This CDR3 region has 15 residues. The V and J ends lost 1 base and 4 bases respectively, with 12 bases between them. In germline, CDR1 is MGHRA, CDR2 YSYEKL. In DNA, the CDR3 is TGCGCCAGCAGCCAAGGACTAGTGGGCGCAGATACGCAGTATTTT. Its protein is CASSQGLVGADTQYF.